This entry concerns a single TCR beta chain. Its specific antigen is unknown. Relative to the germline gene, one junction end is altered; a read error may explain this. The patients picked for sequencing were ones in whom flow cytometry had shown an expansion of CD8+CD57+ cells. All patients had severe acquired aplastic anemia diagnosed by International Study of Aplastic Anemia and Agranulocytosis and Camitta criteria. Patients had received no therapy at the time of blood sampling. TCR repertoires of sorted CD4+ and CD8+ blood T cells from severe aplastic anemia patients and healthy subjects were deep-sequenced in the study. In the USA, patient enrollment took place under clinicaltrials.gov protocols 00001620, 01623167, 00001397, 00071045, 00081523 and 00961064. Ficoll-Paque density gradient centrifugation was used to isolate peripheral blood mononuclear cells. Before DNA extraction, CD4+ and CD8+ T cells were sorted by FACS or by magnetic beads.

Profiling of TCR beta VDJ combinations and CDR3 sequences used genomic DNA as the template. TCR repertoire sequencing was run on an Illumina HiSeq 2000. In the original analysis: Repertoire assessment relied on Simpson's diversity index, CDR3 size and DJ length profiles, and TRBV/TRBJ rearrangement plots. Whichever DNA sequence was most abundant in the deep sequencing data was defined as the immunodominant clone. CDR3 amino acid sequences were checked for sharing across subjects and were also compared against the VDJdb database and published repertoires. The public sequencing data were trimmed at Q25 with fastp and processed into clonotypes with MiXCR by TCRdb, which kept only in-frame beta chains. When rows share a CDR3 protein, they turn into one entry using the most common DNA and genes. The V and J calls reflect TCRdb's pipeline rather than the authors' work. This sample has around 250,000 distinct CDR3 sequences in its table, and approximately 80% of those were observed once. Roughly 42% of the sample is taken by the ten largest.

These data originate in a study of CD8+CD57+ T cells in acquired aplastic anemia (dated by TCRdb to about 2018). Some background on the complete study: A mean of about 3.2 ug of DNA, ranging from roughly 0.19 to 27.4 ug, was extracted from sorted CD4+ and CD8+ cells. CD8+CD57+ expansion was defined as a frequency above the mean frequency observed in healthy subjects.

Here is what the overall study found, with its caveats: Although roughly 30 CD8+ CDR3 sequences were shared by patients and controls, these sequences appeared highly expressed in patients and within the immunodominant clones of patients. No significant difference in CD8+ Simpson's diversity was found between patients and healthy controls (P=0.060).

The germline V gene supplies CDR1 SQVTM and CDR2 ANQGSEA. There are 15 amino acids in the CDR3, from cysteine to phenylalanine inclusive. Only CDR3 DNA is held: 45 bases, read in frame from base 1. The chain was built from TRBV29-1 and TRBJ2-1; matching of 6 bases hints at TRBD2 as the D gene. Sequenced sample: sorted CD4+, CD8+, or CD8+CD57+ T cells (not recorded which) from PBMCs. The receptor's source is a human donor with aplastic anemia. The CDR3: CSAGAAGQGGDEQSF. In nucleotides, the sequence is TGCAGCGCTGGGGCGGCGGGGCAGGGAGGCGATGAGCAGTCCTTC.